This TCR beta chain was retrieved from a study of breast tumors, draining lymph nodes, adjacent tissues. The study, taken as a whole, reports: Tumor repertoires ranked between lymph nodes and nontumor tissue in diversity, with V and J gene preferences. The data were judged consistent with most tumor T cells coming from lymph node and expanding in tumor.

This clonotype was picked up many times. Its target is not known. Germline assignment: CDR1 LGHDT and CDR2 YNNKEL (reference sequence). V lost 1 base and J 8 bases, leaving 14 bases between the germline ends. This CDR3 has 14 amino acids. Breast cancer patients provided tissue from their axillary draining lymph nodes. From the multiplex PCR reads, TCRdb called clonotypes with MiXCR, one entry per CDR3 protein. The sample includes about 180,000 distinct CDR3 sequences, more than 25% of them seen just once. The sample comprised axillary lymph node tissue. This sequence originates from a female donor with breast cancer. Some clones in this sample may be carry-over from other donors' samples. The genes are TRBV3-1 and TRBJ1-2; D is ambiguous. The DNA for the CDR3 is TGTGCCAGCAGCCAAGGTCGCCTGGTCGGCGGCTACACCTTC. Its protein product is CASSQGRLVGGYTF.